The next 15 T cell receptor beta chains were all read from a single sample in a study of OX40 agonist ivuxolimab in advanced cancers. Libraries were prepared by immunoSEQ multiplex PCR; TCRdb keeps only in-frame clonotypes and omits some of them. The sample shows roughly 20,000 clones, about 70% of them seen only once. Sequencing was performed on CD4+ or CD8+ T cells sorted from blood, taken in a trial of the OX40 agonist ivuxolimab. The receptors derive from an adult with an advanced solid tumor such as melanoma, head and neck, liver or kidney cancer.

The chain has TRBV11-2 and TRBJ2-7, with TRBD1 identical over 8 bases. V was clipped by 4 bases and J by 2 bases; unmatched bases: 13. Germline CDR1 SGHAT, CDR2 FQNNGV. The CDR3 sequence is 17 residues long. CDR3 DNA sequence: TGTGCCAGCAGCTCCCTACCTGGACAGGGTACCGCCTACGAGCAGTACTTC. Encoded protein: CASSSLPGQGTAYEQYF.

This chain joins TRBV4-1 and TRBJ2-7, with D possibly TRBD1 on 6 matching bases. In germline, CDR1 is MGHRA, CDR2 YSYEKL. Trimming removed 0 bases at V and 2 bases at J, with 11 bases between. The CDR3 has 15 residues. CDR3 sequence: CASSQDQGPAYEQYF. The CDR3 nucleotides are TGCGCCAGCAGCCAAGATCAGGGGCCTGCCTACGAGCAGTACTTC.

Points on this clone: Mismatch with germline at one junction end may stem from a read error. The chain carries TRBV13 and TRBJ2-3; 15 bases match TRBD2. Germline CDR1 PRHDT, CDR2 FYEKMQ (reference sequence). This CDR3 has 18 amino acids. The CDR3 loop reads CASSLIIGTSGRSRYAVF. The CDR3 DNA reads TGTGCCAGCAGCTTAATCATCGGGACTAGCGGGAGGAGCAGATACGCAGTATTT. The full variable domain, completed using reference TRBV13 and TRBJ2-3, is AAGVIQSPRHLIKEKRETATLKCYPIPRHDTVYWYQQGPGQDPQFLISFYEKMQSDKGSIPDRFSAQQFSDYHSELNMSSLELGDSALYFCASSLIIGTSGRSRYAVFGPGTRLTVL.

This rearrangement joins TRBV6-5 to TRBJ1-5; D possibly corresponds to TRBD1 (5 bases). There are 13 residues in the CDR3. Deletions cut 4 bases from V and 4 bases from J, with 8 bases between. Germline lookup yields CDR1 MNHEY and CDR2 SVGAGI. The CDR3 DNA reads as TGTGCCAGCAGTTGGGGCCAGAATCAGCCCCAGCATTTT. Amino acid sequence: CASSWGQNQPQHF.

This clone came up a few times. V is TRBV1 and J is TRBJ1-6; the tabulated D call, TRBD1, remains unverified against the DNA. TRBV1 is given as a pseudogene. CDR3 length equals 18 residues. Written as DNA, the CDR3 is TGCACCAGCAGCCAAGATTACGGCCGGGACAGGGGCAATTCACCCCTCCACTTT. Translating gives CTSSQDYGRDRGNSPLHF.

This chain joins TRBV2 and TRBJ2-1; 7 bases fit TRBD2. From germline, CDR1 is SNHLY and CDR2 FYNNEI. V was pared by 2 bases and J by 3 bases, with 1 base of the junction left unmatched. The CDR3 totals 14 residues. CDR3 protein: CASSERTSYNEQFF. The CDR3 DNA sequence: TGTGCCAGCAGTGAAAGGACTAGCTACAATGAGCAGTTCTTC.

The V call is TRBV28, the J call TRBJ2-3; 12 nucleotides line up with TRBD2. Germline values: CDR1 MDHEN, CDR2 SYDVKM. The CDR3 loop spans 16 amino acids. J lost 1 base, V lost 8 bases, and 7 bases had no gene match. The CDR3 is CASVRRLAGGTDTQYF. The CDR3 DNA reads as TGTGCCAGCGTTAGAAGACTAGCGGGAGGCACAGATACGCAGTATTTT.

As DNA, the CDR3 is TGTGCCAGCAGTTTTCGCCTTCCTAGTCAGCCCCAGCATTTT. Translation: CASSFRLPSQPQHF. V usage is TRBV28 and J usage is TRBJ1-5; D is unresolved. The CDR3 loop spans 14 amino acids. V was clipped by 3 bases and J by 6 bases, with 12 bases between them. Germline V lookup: CDR1 MDHEN, CDR2 SYDVKM.

This clone has just one count. This chain's CDR3 is CASSMMGSYNEQFF. The CDR3 coding sequence is TGTGCCAGTAGTATGATGGGCTCCTACAATGAGCAGTTCTTC. The chain is built from TRBV19 and TRBJ2-1, with D hard to call. This CDR3 has 14 amino acids. Between the trimmed V and J ends, which lost 3 bases and 0 bases, there was a span of 6 bases. Germline values: CDR1 LNHDA, CDR2 SQIVND (reference sequence).

The chain recombines TRBV28 with TRBJ2-3; 10 positions agree with TRBD2. The germline CDR1 and CDR2 sequences are MDHEN and SYDVKM. The CDR3 covers 17 residues. V was clipped by 2 bases and J by 4 bases; unmatched bases: 9. In nucleotides, the CDR3 is TGTGCCAGCAGTTTAGATGAGCGGGAGGGCGGCCCAGATACGCAGTATTTT. Its translation: CASSLDEREGGPDTQYF. Drawing the rest from reference TRBV28 and TRBJ2-3, the complete variable domain is DVKVTQSSRYLVKRTGEKVFLECVQDMDHENMFWYRQDPGLGLRLIYFSYDVKMKEKGDIPEGYSVSREKKERFSLILESASTNQTSMYLCASSLDEREGGPDTQYFGPGTRLTVL.

This sequence joins TRBV11-2 and TRBJ2-7; TRBD1 matches at 7 bases. This CDR3 has 15 amino acids. The V gene end was trimmed by 0 bases and the J gene end by 3 bases; junction bases not matched to a gene: 5. Germline V gene lookup returns CDR1 SGHAT and CDR2 FQNNGV. The CDR3 DNA follows: TGTGCCAGCAGCTTAGATAACCCAGGGGGCTACGAGCAGTACTTC. Its protein product is CASSLDNPGGYEQYF. The full variable domain, its missing parts supplied by reference TRBV11-2 and TRBJ2-7, is EAGVAQSPRYKIIEKRQSVAFWCNPISGHATLYWYQQILGQGPKLLIQFQNNGVVDDSQLPKDRFSAERLKGVDSTLKIQPAKLEDSAVYLCASSLDNPGGYEQYFGPGTRLTVT.

This sequence joins TRBV6-5 and TRBJ1-5, with unresolved D. The CDR3 runs 15 residues. Germline V CDR1 and CDR2: MNHEY, SVGAGI. V was cut by 6 bases and J by 0 bases, with 12 bases left in between. The CDR3 sequence is CASRPGAYSNQPQHF. CDR3 in DNA: TGTGCCAGCAGGCCCGGCGCTTATAGCAATCAGCCCCAGCATTTT.

The gene calls are TRBV2 and TRBJ2-5, with 9 bases matching TRBD2. Trimming at V came to 6 bases and at J to 5 bases, leaving 7 bases not matched to a gene. This CDR3 is 14 amino acids long. Looked up from germline, CDR1 is SNHLY and CDR2 is FYNNEI. The CDR3 DNA reads as TGTGCCAGCAGCCCAGGGACTAGCTGGGAGACCCAGTACTTC. Protein: CASSPGTSWETQYF.

CDR3 coding DNA: TGTGCCAGCAGCCCCGGGACTGTCCAGTACTTC. Translation gives CASSPGTVQYF. The rearrangement uses TRBV5-6 and TRBJ2-5, with D possibly TRBD2 on 6 matching bases. This CDR3 comprises 11 residues. Trimming took 4 bases from V and 10 from J, leaving 11 bases between them. The germline CDR1 and CDR2 sequences are SGHDT and YYEEEE.

The chain employs TRBV19 and TRBJ1-1; 8 bases are shared with TRBD1. This CDR3 region has 11 residues. Germline CDR1 and CDR2: LNHDA and SQIVND (reference sequence). The V segment lost 7 bases and the J segment 11 bases; nucleotides outside the gene matches: 6. The CDR3 sequence is CASTTGVLAFF. Written as DNA, the CDR3 is TGTGCCAGTACGACAGGGGTGTTGGCTTTCTTT.